This T cell receptor beta chain came from a study of technical replicates of blood from several donors. TCRdb keeps only in-frame clones here, not all; method: immunoSEQ multiplex PCR. Here the sample spans approximately 69,000 clones, 95% to 97% being singletons. The source is a human donor in good health. Sequencing was done on a sample of T cells isolated from PBMCs.

CDR3 DNA sequence: TGTGCCAGCAGTTACTCGTGGGGGGACTATGGCTACACCTTC. Protein sequence: CASSYSWGDYGYTF. The V gene is TRBV6-5, the J gene TRBJ1-2, with TRBD1 as a possible D gene (5 bases). The germline V and J ends were trimmed by 0 bases and 3 bases, with 8 bases remaining between them. The CDR3 consists of 14 residues. Germline CDR1 MNHEY, CDR2 SVGAGI.